This TCR beta chain is drawn from a study of blood T cell repertoires in COVID-19. Concerning this clone: The sample has other DNA sequences that encode this CDR3 too.

Germline CDR1 KGHSH, CDR2 LQKENI. The CDR3 has 14 amino acids. V was trimmed by 6 bases and J by 7 bases, leaving 13 bases between them. Repertoires were generated with immunoSEQ multiplex PCR, while TCRdb's copy carries only in-frame clones and drops some. The data contain over 200,000 clones, about 88% of them singletons. J is TRBJ1-6 and V is TRBV18; D is perhaps TRBD1 (5 bases). This TCR derives from a woman between 40 and 55 years old who had recovered from COVID-19. Sequences were obtained from peripheral blood. CDR3 bases: TGTGCCAGCTCCCCCGGGACTGGAAATTCACCCCTCCACTTT. This codes for CASSPGTGNSPLHF.